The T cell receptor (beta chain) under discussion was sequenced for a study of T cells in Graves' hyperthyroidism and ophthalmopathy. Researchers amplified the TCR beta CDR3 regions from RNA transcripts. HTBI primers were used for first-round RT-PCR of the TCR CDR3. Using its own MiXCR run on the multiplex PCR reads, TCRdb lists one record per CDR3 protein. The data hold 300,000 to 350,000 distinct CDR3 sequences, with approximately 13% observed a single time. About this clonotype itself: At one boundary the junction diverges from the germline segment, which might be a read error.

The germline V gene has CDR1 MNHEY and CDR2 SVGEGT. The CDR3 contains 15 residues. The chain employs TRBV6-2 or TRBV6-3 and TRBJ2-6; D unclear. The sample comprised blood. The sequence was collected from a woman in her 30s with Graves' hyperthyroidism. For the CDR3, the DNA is TGTGTCAGCACCCCCGTTTTGGGTGGGGCCAACGTCCTGACTTTC. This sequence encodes CVSTPVLGGANVLTF.